A single sample gave rise to the 11 T cell receptor beta chains below, sequenced in a study of T cells in Graves' hyperthyroidism and ophthalmopathy. From RNA transcripts, TCR beta CDR3 regions were amplified. The HTBI primer set served for first-round RT-PCR of the TCR CDR3. TCRdb reprocessed the multiplex PCR reads via MiXCR and lists one record per CDR3 protein. The top ten clones hold less than 45% of a sample with 300,000 to 400,000 distinct CDR3 sequences, under 20% of them seen once. The source material was blood. These receptors all stem from a man younger than 35 with Graves' ophthalmopathy.

This clonotype was seen a few times. The rearrangement links TRBV7-9 to TRBJ2-5; 10 nucleotides align to TRBD2. J lost 0 bases, V lost 5 bases, and 9 bases had no gene match. Germline-derived CDR1 and CDR2 are SEHNR and FQNEAQ (reference sequence). The CDR3 extends over 17 amino acids. This CDR3 reads CASSLGVLAGDQETQYF. In DNA, the CDR3 is TGTGCCAGCAGCCTCGGGGTGCTAGCGGGGGACCAAGAGACCCAGTACTTC.

J is TRBJ2-1 and V is TRBV5-1; D remains ambiguous. The J call is in doubt because the DNA end fits TRBJ2-7 better. Germline assignment: CDR1 SGHRS and CDR2 YFSETQ. CDR3 size: 14 residues. CDR3 nucleotide sequence: TGCGCCAGCAGCCTCCCCATGGCCAATAATGAGCAGTACTTC. Translated, it gives CASSLPMANNEQYF.

On this clonotype itself: A much more abundant neighbour one base away suggests this may be a read error. As the CDR3 is not closed by the conserved phenylalanine or tryptophan, this likely results from a read error. The chain carries TRBV2 and TRBJ2-7; D possibly matches TRBD1 or TRBD2 (5 bases each). The V gene's germline CDR1 is SNHLY and CDR2 FYNNEI. The CDR3 contains 12 residues. CDR3 in DNA: TGTGCTTCCACGATTGGGGGTAACGAGCAGTACCTC. Its translation: CASTIGGNEQYL.

This clonotype has a count of ten or more. The chain has TRBV7-8 and TRBJ1-5; D is possibly TRBD1 (5 bases). Trimming left V 5 bases short and J 0 bases short, with 17 bases between. From germline, CDR1 is SGHVS and CDR2 FQNEAQ. This CDR3 has 17 amino acids. The CDR3, as DNA: TGTGCCAGCAGCCCCCGGGCGCAGGGTTATAGCAATCAGCCCCAGCATTTT. Translation: CASSPRAQGYSNQPQHF.

This clonotype has a handful of counts. The chain is built from TRBV10-1 and TRBJ2-1; the match to TRBD2 covers 9 bases. The V gene's germline CDR1 is WNHNN and CDR2 SYGVQD (reference sequence). The trim removed 2 bases at V and 0 bases at J, leaving 5 bases unmatched. The CDR3 runs 17 residues. The CDR3 spells CASSELSGGSSYNEQFF. The CDR3 DNA reads as TGCGCCAGCAGTGAGCTGAGCGGGGGGAGCTCCTACAATGAGCAGTTCTTC.

The table lists this clonotype with many counts. This chain connects TRBV6-1 to TRBJ1-2; D gene uncertain. V lost 4 bases and J lost 2, with 8 bases in between. The CDR3 runs to 13 residues. The germline V gene encodes CDR1 MNHNS and CDR2 SASEGT. CDR3 coding DNA: TGTGCCAGCAGTGTACGAGCCAACTATGGCTACACCTTC. This codes for CASSVRANYGYTF.

This clonotype was detected ten times or more. This chain links TRBV3-1 with TRBJ1-5; a weak D match, TRBD1 (6 bases). CDR1 LGHDT and CDR2 YNNKEL come from the germline V gene (reference sequence). Trimming pared 4 bases from V and 0 bases from J, leaving 10 bases between. The CDR3 covers 15 residues. The CDR3 bases are TGTGCCAGCAGCCCCCGACAGGATAGCAATCAGCCCCAGCATTTT. As protein: CASSPRQDSNQPQHF. The variable domain in full, completed from reference TRBV3-1 and TRBJ1-5, reads DTAVSQTPKYLVTQMGNDKSIKCEQNLGHDTMYWYKQDSKKFLKIMFSYNNKELIINETVPNRFSPKSPDKAHLNLHINSLELGDSAVYFCASSPRQDSNQPQHFGDGTRLSIL.

This clonotype turned up a few times. The rearrangement joins TRBV20-1 to TRBJ2-5, with 8 bases that match TRBD1. Germline V lookup: CDR1 DFQATT, CDR2 SNEGSKA (reference sequence). The trim removed 6 bases at V and 5 bases at J, leaving 5 bases unmatched. The CDR3 length is 12 residues. The CDR3 sequence: CSAYDRGETQYF. DNA for the CDR3: TGCAGTGCCTACGACAGGGGCGAGACCCAGTACTTC.

This chain connects TRBV12-5 to TRBJ2-2; D possibly corresponds to TRBD2 (5 bases). Trimming took 0 bases from V and 4 from J, leaving 12 bases between them. The germline CDR1 and CDR2 sequences are LGHNT and FRNRAP. CDR3 size: 16 residues. The CDR3 nucleotides read TGTGCTAGTGGTTTGGTACCCGGCGCGGGCACCGGGGAGCTGTTTTTT. Translating gives CASGLVPGAGTGELFF.

In this sample, this clonotype turned up many times. The chain recombines TRBV12-3 or TRBV12-4 with TRBJ2-2; D not resolved. Deletions cut 1 base from V and 6 bases from J, with 6 bases between. This CDR3 has 13 amino acids. The CDR3 sequence is CASSLVGAGELFF. The CDR3 bases are TGTGCCAGCAGTTTAGTCGGTGCCGGGGAGCTGTTTTTT.

The chain links TRBV9 to TRBJ1-1; 7 bases agree with TRBD1. CDR1 and CDR2 from the germline V gene are SGDLS and YYNGEE. This CDR3 is 19 amino acids long. Germline trimming cut 7 bases from V and 1 base from J; bases unmatched to any gene: 22. CDR3 protein: CASRPAGGDSETSNTEAFF. CDR3 coding DNA: TGTGCCAGCCGGCCGGCGGGAGGGGACAGCGAGACCTCGAACACTGAAGCTTTCTTT.